The 23 T cell receptor beta chains reported below all come from one sample, sequenced in a study of T cell responses to AZD1222 COVID-19 vaccine (dated by TCRdb to 2020 to 2023). The library relied on the immunoSEQ multiplex PCR assay. The table was pulled from immuneACCESS by TCRdb, which kept in-frame rearrangements only. Such tables lose some clones; where checked, under half of the loss comes from unresolved V genes, and the rest has no known cause. The sample table shows some 120,000 clones, and about 92% are seen once. About 3% of the sample belongs to the ten largest clones. The sample's time point label is to be understood as: baseline before first vaccination. The sequencing used peripheral blood, collected on day 0 of AZD1222 vaccination. Receptor source: an adult in good health.

The chain carries TRBV19 and TRBJ1-2; D is undetermined. This CDR3 is built from 11 residues. Germline V CDR1 and CDR2: LNHDA, SQIVND (reference sequence). V lost 7 bases to trimming and J lost 6 bases, with 9 bases between them. Here the CDR3 reads CASNGVNGYTF. The CDR3 bases are TGTGCCAGTAATGGGGTGAATGGCTACACCTTC.

The chain has TRBV4-1 and TRBJ2-7, with TRBD1 as a possible D gene (6 bases). Trimming shortened V by 4 bases and J by 3 bases, and 7 bases separated the two germline ends. Germline V CDR1 and CDR2: MGHRA, YSYEKL. This CDR3 is 12 amino acids long. The CDR3 DNA reads TGCGCCAGCAGCCCCAGGGGCTACGAGCAGTACTTC. Protein product: CASSPRGYEQYF.

The rearrangement joins TRBV15 to TRBJ2-1; 8 bases agree with TRBD2. CDR1 is LNHNV, CDR2 YYDKDF, per germline (reference sequence). This CDR3 is 15 amino acids long. J lost 4 bases, V lost 0 bases, and 2 bases had no gene match. CDR3 amino acids: CATSRDGRAYNEQFF. The CDR3, as DNA: TGTGCCACCAGCAGAGACGGGAGGGCGTACAATGAGCAGTTCTTC.

V usage is TRBV11-2 and J usage is TRBJ1-1; D unclear. Trimming shortened V by 7 bases and J by 5 bases, and 14 bases separated the two germline ends. The germline gives CDR1 SGHAT, CDR2 FQNNGV. The CDR3 loop spans 13 amino acids. CDR3 protein: CASKAEGGTEAFF. CDR3 nucleotides: TGTGCCAGCAAGGCGGAGGGAGGGACTGAAGCTTTCTTT.

The J gene is TRBJ1-1, the V gene TRBV7-2; possibly TRBD1 for D (5 bases). CDR1 and CDR2 from the germline V gene are SGHTA and FQGNSA. The CDR3 has 15 residues. Trimming pared 5 bases from V and 3 bases from J, leaving 16 bases between. The CDR3 is CASSPDINRDTEAFF. The CDR3 DNA sequence: TGTGCCAGCAGCCCGGACATTAATAGGGACACTGAAGCTTTCTTT. Complete variable domain (other parts from reference TRBV7-2 and TRBJ1-1): GAGVSQSPSNKVTEKGKDVELRCDPISGHTALYWYRQSLGQGLEFLIYFQGNSAPDKSGLPSDRFSAERTGGSVSTLTIQRTQQEDSAVYLCASSPDINRDTEAFFGQGTRLTVV.

The chain employs TRBV19 and TRBJ2-1, with D maybe TRBD2 (5 bases). With 4 bases removed from V and 8 bases from J, the gap between germline ends came to 24 bases. The germline CDR1 and CDR2 sequences are LNHDA and SQIVND (reference sequence). The CDR3 is 17 residues long. The CDR3 nucleotides are TGTGCCAGTAGTAACCTCGGACTCCATACCTACACCGATGAGCAGTTCTTC. Protein sequence: CASSNLGLHTYTDEQFF.

The chain joins TRBV29-1 to TRBJ1-6, with TRBD1 as a possible D gene (5 bases). CDR1 and CDR2 from the germline V gene are SQVTM and ANQGSEA. The CDR3 is 17 residues long. With 0 bases removed from V and 5 bases from J, the gap between germline ends came to 17 bases. The DNA of the CDR3 is TGCAGCGTTGAAGATCGAGCCAGGGAGGCAAATAATTCACCCCTCCACTTT. Protein sequence: CSVEDRAREANNSPLHF.

This clone was seen just once. This rearrangement joins TRBV18 to TRBJ2-3; D is unclear. From germline, CDR1 is KGHSH and CDR2 LQKENI. The CDR3 covers 11 residues. V was trimmed by 4 bases and J by 5 bases, leaving 4 bases between them. CDR3 loop: CASSLKDTQYF. The DNA for the CDR3 is TGTGCCAGCTCACTTAAAGATACGCAGTATTTT.

The V and J genes are TRBV20-1 and TRBJ2-5; D is undetermined. Looked up from germline, CDR1 is DFQATT and CDR2 is SNEGSKA (reference sequence). The CDR3 length is 11 residues. Trimming cost V 3 bases and J 1 base, with 3 bases left between them. The CDR3 sequence is CSASAQETQYF. DNA of the CDR3: TGCAGTGCTAGCGCCCAAGAGACCCAGTACTTC.

The chain uses TRBV5-1 and TRBJ2-1; D ambiguous. CDR1 is SGHRS, CDR2 YFSETQ, per germline. This CDR3 has 15 amino acids. The V end was cut by 5 bases, the J end by 5 bases, with 17 bases between. The CDR3 sequence is CASRIRASVDNEQFF. The DNA of the CDR3 is TGCGCCAGCAGGATTCGAGCGTCTGTGGACAATGAGCAGTTCTTC.

The chain links TRBV6-5 to TRBJ2-2; 9 bases align to TRBD1. CDR1 and CDR2 (germline): MNHEY, SVGAGI. The CDR3 is made up of 16 amino acids. The J segment lost 1 base and the V segment lost 4 bases, leaving 4 bases of the junction unmatched. CDR3 sequence: CASSSDRGQNTGELFF. The DNA of the CDR3 is TGTGCCAGCAGTTCGGACAGGGGCCAGAACACCGGGGAGCTGTTTTTT.

The rearrangement joins TRBV28 to TRBJ2-5; possibly TRBD1 or TRBD2 for D (5 bases each). Looked up from germline, CDR1 is MDHEN and CDR2 is SYDVKM. The CDR3 runs 15 residues. With 5 bases removed from V and 6 bases from J, the gap between germline ends came to 19 bases. The CDR3 bases are TGTGCCAGCAGTCCCCCGGACACAGGAGGTCAGACCCAGTACTTC. This sequence encodes CASSPPDTGGQTQYF.

The rearrangement uses TRBV28 and TRBJ1-4; D unclear. The CDR3 covers 13 residues. Germline V gene data show CDR1 as MDHEN and CDR2 as SYDVKM. V was cut by 5 bases and J by 8 bases, with 12 bases left in between. CDR3 loop: CASSPTSSEKLFF. CDR3 sequence (DNA): TGTGCCAGCAGTCCGACCTCCTCGGAAAAACTGTTTTTT.

The V gene is TRBV30, the J gene TRBJ2-1, with TRBD2 matching 7 bases. Trimming at V came to 7 bases and at J to 2 bases, leaving 11 bases not matched to a gene. The CDR3 has 15 residues. Germline values: CDR1 GTSNPN, CDR2 SVGIG (reference sequence). The CDR3 DNA reads TGTGCCTCCCTTCCTGGTAGCGGGCCCTACAATGAGCAGTTCTTC. It is translated as CASLPGSGPYNEQFF.

V usage is TRBV6-5 and J usage is TRBJ2-3, with D perhaps TRBD2 (6 bases). CDR3 length: 14 amino acids. V lost 6 bases to trimming and J lost 0 bases, with 10 bases between them. CDR1 and CDR2 (germline): MNHEY, SVGAGI. CDR3 amino acids: CASRRTTSTDTQYF. The CDR3 DNA follows: TGTGCCAGCAGGAGGACTACTAGCACAGATACGCAGTATTTT.

In regard to this clone: One end of the junction is discordant with germline, which a read error may explain. This chain uses TRBV15 with TRBJ1-6; D uncertain. CDR1 is LNHNV and CDR2 is YYDKDF in the germline V gene (reference sequence). This CDR3 is built from 14 residues. CDR3 loop: CATSRERGNSPLHF. In DNA form, the CDR3 reads TGTGCCACCAGCCGAGAAAGAGGGAATTCACCCCTCCACTTT.

In DNA, the CDR3 is TGTGCCTGGAGCGTCCGAGGGGGCTCTGGGGCCAACGTCCTGACTTTC. Encoded protein: CAWSVRGGSGANVLTF. The chain employs TRBV30 and TRBJ2-6; possibly TRBD1 for D (6 bases). Germline V CDR1 and CDR2: GTSNPN, SVGIG (reference sequence). This CDR3 is 16 amino acids long. V was clipped by 3 bases and J by 0 bases, with 12 bases between them.

J is TRBJ1-2 and V is TRBV11-2; possible D gene TRBD1, 6 bases. Germline CDR1 is SGHAT and CDR2 is FQNNGV. The CDR3 runs 12 residues. V gave up 4 bases and J gave up 8 bases, with 11 bases separating them. The CDR3 loop is CASSWAGDGYTF. The CDR3, as DNA: TGTGCCAGCAGCTGGGCAGGGGACGGCTACACCTTC.

A few counts support this clone. The chain joins TRBV7-9 to TRBJ2-2; D is possibly TRBD2 (6 bases). The V end was cut by 8 bases, the J end by 6 bases, with 10 bases between. The germline gives CDR1 SEHNR, CDR2 FQNEAQ (reference sequence). The length of the CDR3 is 12 residues. CDR3 sequence reads: CASSGVAGELFF. The CDR3 DNA reads TGTGCCAGCTCGGGGGTTGCCGGGGAGCTGTTTTTT.

This clone was recorded only once. The chain employs TRBV4-1 and TRBJ1-4; D is unclear. From germline, CDR1 is MGHRA and CDR2 YSYEKL. The germline V and J ends were trimmed by 1 base and 3 bases, with 6 bases remaining between them. CDR3 length: 14 residues. CDR3 bases: TGCGCCAGCAGCCAAGGGGCAGCTAATGAAAAACTGTTTTTT. Residues: CASSQGAANEKLFF.

This rearrangement joins TRBV15 to TRBJ1-2, with D possibly TRBD1 on 6 matching bases. Trimming stripped 6 bases from V and 4 bases from J, with 15 bases between. The CDR3 sequence is 14 residues long. Germline V CDR1 and CDR2: LNHNV, YYDKDF (reference sequence). The CDR3 region is CATRLTGIGYGYTF. CDR3 DNA: TGTGCCACCAGGCTCACAGGGATCGGCTATGGCTACACCTTC. Together with reference TRBV15 and TRBJ1-2, the CDR3 gives the full variable domain: DAMVIQNPRYQVTQFGKPVTLSCSQTLNHNVMYWYQQKSSQAPKLLFHYYDKDFNNEADTPDNFQSRRPNTSFCFLDIRSPGLGDTAMYLCATRLTGIGYGYTFGSGTRLTVV.

This chain uses TRBV6-5 with TRBJ2-2, with D unclear. The CDR3 covers 15 residues. The germline V and J ends were trimmed by 5 bases and 4 bases, with 14 bases remaining between them. Germline CDR1 MNHEY, CDR2 SVGAGI. DNA for the CDR3: TGTGCCAGCAGTCCACTTCAGGCTCTCACCGGGGAGCTGTTTTTT. Its protein product is CASSPLQALTGELFF.

V and J are TRBV11-3 and TRBJ1-1; unclear D gene. The germline gives CDR1 SGHNT, CDR2 YENEEA. The CDR3 consists of 13 residues. Trimming took 8 bases from V and 3 from J, leaving 13 bases between them. DNA for the CDR3: TGTGCCAGCTCCCCGGGCAGATACACTGAAGCTTTCTTT. It is translated as CASSPGRYTEAFF.